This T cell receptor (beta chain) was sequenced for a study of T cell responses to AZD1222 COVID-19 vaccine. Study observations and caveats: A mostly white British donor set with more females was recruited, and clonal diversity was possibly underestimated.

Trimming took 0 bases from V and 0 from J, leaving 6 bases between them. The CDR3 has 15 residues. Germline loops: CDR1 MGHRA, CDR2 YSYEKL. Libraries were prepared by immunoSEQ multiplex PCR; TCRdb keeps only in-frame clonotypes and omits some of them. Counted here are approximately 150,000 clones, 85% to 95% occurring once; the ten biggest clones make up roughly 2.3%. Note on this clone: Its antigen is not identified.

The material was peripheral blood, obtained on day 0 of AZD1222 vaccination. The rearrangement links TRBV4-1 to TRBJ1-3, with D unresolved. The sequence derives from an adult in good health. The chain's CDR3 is CASSQDRTSGNTIYF. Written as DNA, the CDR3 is TGCGCCAGCAGCCAAGATAGAACCTCTGGAAACACCATATATTTT.